The 30 T cell receptor beta chains reported below all come from one sample, sequenced in a study of control samples from healthy donors and cancer patients. TCRdb's copy holds only in-frame clones and misses some; the assay was immunoSEQ multiplex PCR. The sample contains approximately 92,000 clones, approximately 95% of which appear only once. The sequenced material came from blood. The receptor set was obtained from a woman in her 30s in good health.

The chain joins TRBV7-3 to TRBJ2-1, with D perhaps matching TRBD2 (6 bases). Trimming removed 8 bases from V and 4 bases from J, with 15 bases in between. CDR3 length: 14 residues. Germline CDR1 SGHTA, CDR2 FQGTGA. The CDR3 sequence is CASGEGGIYNEQFF. In DNA form, the CDR3 reads TGTGCCAGCGGAGAGGGCGGGATATACAATGAGCAGTTCTTC. Full variable domain (outside the CDR3, taken from reference TRBV7-3 and TRBJ2-1): GAGVSQTPSNKVTEKGKYVELRCDPISGHTALYWYRQSLGQGPEFLIYFQGTGAADDSGLPNDRFFAVRPEGSVSTLKIQRTERGDSAVYLCASGEGGIYNEQFFGPGTRLTVL.

The chain has TRBV27 and TRBJ1-1, with 10 bases identical to TRBD1. Trimming at V came to 5 bases and at J to 3 bases, leaving 6 bases not matched to a gene. There are 15 residues in the CDR3. Germline assignment: CDR1 MNHEY and CDR2 SMNVEV (reference sequence). CDR3 nucleotides: TGTGCCAGCAGTCAGACAGGGGGCGAGTACACTGAAGCTTTCTTT. Translated: CASSQTGGEYTEAFF.

This chain joins TRBV11-2 and TRBJ2-7; D not certain. Germline V gives CDR1 SGHAT, CDR2 FQNNGV. The V end was cut by 5 bases, the J end by 6 bases, with 11 bases between. The CDR3 has 12 amino acids. The CDR3 reads CASSKTDAEQYF. CDR3 DNA: TGTGCCAGCAGCAAAACAGATGCCGAGCAGTACTTC.

This chain connects TRBV11-3 to TRBJ2-5, with D tentatively TRBD2 (7 bases). The CDR3 has 18 residues. Germline CDR1 and CDR2: SGHNT and YENEEA. The ends were cut back, 2 bases at V and 2 bases at J, with 21 bases in the middle. CDR3 DNA sequence: TGTGCCAGCAGCTTAAACCCCACCAAACAGGGAGGGCAAGAGACCCAGTACTTC. Translated, it gives CASSLNPTKQGGQETQYF.

The V gene is TRBV6-5, the J gene TRBJ2-2, with 10 bases identical to TRBD1. Germline loops: CDR1 MNHEY, CDR2 SVGAGI. After removal of 6 bases from V and 5 bases from J, the junction contained 6 bases not matched to a gene. This CDR3 comprises 15 residues. As DNA, the CDR3 is TGTGCCAGCAGAACAGGGACAGGGGTGACCGGGGAGCTGTTTTTT. Protein product: CASRTGTGVTGELFF.

The chain joins TRBV14 to TRBJ1-1; D may be TRBD1 (6 bases). The V end was cut by 3 bases, the J end by 2 bases, with 13 bases between. Germline values: CDR1 SGHDN, CDR2 FVKESK. CDR3 size: 15 residues. CDR3 residues: CASSHLGGQNTEAFF. For the CDR3, the DNA is TGTGCCAGCAGCCACCTAGGGGGACAAAACACTGAAGCTTTCTTT.

V usage is TRBV19 and J usage is TRBJ2-7; 7 bases align to TRBD2. V shed 9 bases, J shed 5 bases, and the junction held 10 bases outside the gene matches. The V gene's germline CDR1 is LNHDA and CDR2 SQIVND (reference sequence). The CDR3 sequence is 13 residues long. The DNA of the CDR3 is TGTGCCAGCGGGAGGTCAGGCAGGGACGAGCAGTACTTC. Protein sequence: CASGRSGRDEQYF.

This chain uses TRBV28 with TRBJ2-7; D remains unclear. Germline values: CDR1 MDHEN, CDR2 SYDVKM. V was cut by 0 bases and J by 4 bases, with 10 bases left in between. This CDR3 comprises 14 residues. Here the CDR3 reads CASSLWGSKYEQYF. Here the CDR3 DNA reads TGTGCCAGCAGTTTATGGGGGTCCAAGTACGAGCAGTACTTC. Full variable domain (missing parts from reference TRBV28 and TRBJ2-7): DVKVTQSSRYLVKRTGEKVFLECVQDMDHENMFWYRQDPGLGLRLIYFSYDVKMKEKGDIPEGYSVSREKKERFSLILESASTNQTSMYLCASSLWGSKYEQYFGPGTRLTVT.

This clone was picked up a small number of times. This rearrangement joins TRBV6-5 to TRBJ1-6; D is ambiguous. V lost 3 bases and J lost 8, with 8 bases in between. The CDR3 contains 13 residues. Per germline, CDR1 MNHEY and CDR2 SVGAGI. The DNA of the CDR3 is TGTGCCAGCAGTTATAGGCGGGATTCACCCCTCCACTTT. This gives the protein CASSYRRDSPLHF.

The V gene is TRBV5-5, the J gene TRBJ2-3, with D unclear. V was shortened by 4 bases and J by 3 bases, with 12 bases between the two germline ends. The CDR3 length is 14 residues. CDR1 SGHKS and CDR2 YYEKEE come from the germline V gene (reference sequence). Here the CDR3 reads CASSPGPLTDTQYF. Here the CDR3 DNA reads TGTGCCAGCAGCCCTGGCCCACTTACAGATACGCAGTATTTT.

The genes are TRBV4-2 and TRBJ1-2; a possible D gene is TRBD1 (5 bases). This CDR3 comprises 16 residues. V was shortened by 1 base and J by 4 bases, with 16 bases between the two germline ends. The germline CDR1 and CDR2 sequences are LGHNA and YNFKEQ. CDR3 amino acids: CASSQAHPAGTYGYTF. The DNA of the CDR3 is TGTGCCAGCAGCCAAGCCCACCCCGCGGGGACCTATGGCTACACCTTC.

The rearrangement uses TRBV11-2 and TRBJ2-7; 11 bases align to TRBD1. The germline gives CDR1 SGHAT, CDR2 FQNNGV. V lost 5 bases, J lost 4 bases, and 10 bases stayed unmatched. The CDR3 length is 16 residues. CDR3 protein: CASSHIKDRGRYEQYF. The CDR3, as DNA: TGTGCCAGCAGCCACATAAAGGACAGGGGGCGTTACGAGCAGTACTTC.

Comment on this clone: Other DNA variants within this sample encode the same CDR3. The V and J genes are TRBV4-1 and TRBJ2-5; no clear D. Trimming took off 0 bases at V and 2 bases at J, with 7 bases between the two ends. Germline-derived CDR1 and CDR2 are MGHRA and YSYEKL. The CDR3 sequence is 14 residues long. CDR3 sequence (DNA): TGCGCCAGCAGCCAAGAGGGAAGACAAGAGACCCAGTACTTC. Amino acid sequence: CASSQEGRQETQYF.

This clone showed up just a few times. This chain uses TRBV27 with TRBJ2-1; 12 bases are a match to TRBD2. With V trimmed by 6 bases and J by 9 bases, 12 bases remained unmatched. The CDR3 totals 16 residues. CDR1 and CDR2 (germline): MNHEY, SMNVEV (reference sequence). The CDR3 bases are TGTGCCAGCAGGAGCCCGACTAGCGGGGGTTTCGGTGAGCAGTTCTTC. It encodes CASRSPTSGGFGEQFF.

J is TRBJ2-7 and V is TRBV4-1; D is tentatively TRBD1 or TRBD2 (6 bases each). The germline V gene encodes CDR1 MGHRA and CDR2 YSYEKL. The CDR3 contains 16 residues. V dropped 0 bases and J dropped 0 bases, with 12 bases sitting between them. DNA for the CDR3: TGCGCCAGCAGCCAAGATTGGAGGGGGACCTCCTACGAGCAGTACTTC. Encoded protein: CASSQDWRGTSYEQYF.

This sequence joins TRBV7-9 and TRBJ1-1; 7 nucleotides match TRBD1. Germline CDR1 is SEHNR and CDR2 is FQNEAQ (reference sequence). This CDR3 comprises 14 residues. J was trimmed by 5 bases and V by 4 bases; bases with no gene match: 7. CDR3 nucleotides: TGTGCCAGCAGCTCACAGGGGTGGGAGACTGAAGCTTTCTTT. Its translation: CASSSQGWETEAFF.

The chain couples TRBV6-5 to TRBJ2-1, with TRBD2 matching over 12 bases. CDR3 size: 15 residues. The V and J ends lost 3 bases and 6 bases, in that order; junction bases with no gene match: 3. Germline CDR1 MNHEY, CDR2 SVGAGI. The CDR3 region is CASSYLAGGPNEQFF. In DNA, the CDR3 is TGTGCCAGCAGTTATCTAGCGGGAGGGCCCAATGAGCAGTTCTTC.

The chain has TRBV7-9 and TRBJ2-7, with 7 bases fitting TRBD1. Germline V CDR1 and CDR2: SEHNR, FQNEAQ (reference sequence). V lost 4 bases to trimming and J lost 1 base; unmatched junction nucleotides: 4. There are 14 residues in the CDR3. The CDR3: CASSSTGSSYEQYF. The CDR3 region has the DNA TGTGCCAGCAGCTCGACAGGGTCGTCCTACGAGCAGTACTTC.

This chain joins TRBV14 and TRBJ2-2; tentatively, D is TRBD2 (6 bases). V was pared by 3 bases and J by 6 bases, with 14 bases between. This CDR3 has 15 amino acids. The germline gives CDR1 SGHDN, CDR2 FVKESK. DNA of the CDR3: TGTGCCAGCAGCCAGGCGGGACTCTCAGCCGGGGAGCTGTTTTTT. Protein sequence: CASSQAGLSAGELFF.

About this clone: Other DNA sequences in this specimen translate into the identical CDR3. V usage is TRBV6-5 and J usage is TRBJ2-7, with 9 bases aligning to TRBD1. Germline V gives CDR1 MNHEY, CDR2 SVGAGI. There are 14 residues in the CDR3. V lost 5 bases to trimming and J lost 3 bases; unmatched junction nucleotides: 5. The CDR3 loop reads CASSPGQGSYEQYF. CDR3 nucleotide sequence: TGTGCCAGCAGTCCCGGACAGGGGAGCTACGAGCAGTACTTC.

This chain joins TRBV3-1 (or the pseudogene TRBV3-2) and TRBJ1-4; D is possibly TRBD1 (5 bases). The CDR3 covers 14 residues. Trimming took 5 bases from V and 3 from J, leaving 10 bases between them. CDR1 is LGHDT and CDR2 is YNNKEL in the germline V gene (reference sequence). CDR3 bases: TGTGCCAGCAGCACCCGGGGACCTAATGAAAAACTGTTTTTT. Its translation is CASSTRGPNEKLFF.

The rearrangement joins TRBV10-2 to TRBJ1-5, with D possibly TRBD1 on 5 matching bases. The ends were cut back, 1 base at V and 7 bases at J, with 8 bases in the middle. The CDR3 extends over 13 amino acids. CDR1 and CDR2 (germline): WSHSY, SAAADI. The DNA of the CDR3 is TGCGCCAGCAGTGAGTACAGGTCCCAGCCCCAGCATTTT. Translated: CASSEYRSQPQHF.

This chain joins TRBV2 and TRBJ1-5; no firm D call. Germline CDR1 reads SNHLY; CDR2 reads FYNNEI. This CDR3 region has 13 residues. V gave up 7 bases and J gave up 0 bases, with 7 bases separating them. In nucleotides, the CDR3 is TGTGCCAGCATGAGTTATAGCAATCAGCCCCAGCATTTT. Its translation: CASMSYSNQPQHF.

The chain couples TRBV30 to TRBJ1-5, with 7 bases that match TRBD1. The V and J ends lost 2 bases and 2 bases, in that order; junction bases with no gene match: 3. Looked up from germline, CDR1 is GTSNPN and CDR2 is SVGIG (reference sequence). This CDR3 has 14 amino acids. The chain's CDR3 is CAWSYTGGNQPQHF. CDR3 nucleotide sequence: TGTGCCTGGAGTTATACAGGGGGCAATCAGCCCCAGCATTTT.

CDR3 residues: CASSSLGASEAGELFF. DNA for the CDR3: TGTGCCAGCAGTTCACTCGGGGCTAGCGAGGCCGGGGAGCTGTTTTTT. The V call is TRBV28, the J call TRBJ2-2; D might be TRBD2 (6 bases). Germline V gene sequence: CDR1 MDHEN, CDR2 SYDVKM. The length of the CDR3 is 16 residues. V was pared by 4 bases and J by 6 bases, with 18 bases between.

The CDR3 bases are TGTGCCAGCAGCACAGGGATGCCAGGAAACATTCAGTACTTC. It translates to CASSTGMPGNIQYF. The chain couples TRBV28 to TRBJ2-4; perhaps TRBD1 as D (6 bases). The CDR3 runs to 14 residues. Germline CDR1 and CDR2: MDHEN and SYDVKM. The ends were cut back, 6 bases at V and 6 bases at J, with 15 bases in the middle.

The genes are TRBV28 and TRBJ1-2; TRBD1 agrees at 8 bases. Germline CDR1 MDHEN, CDR2 SYDVKM. V trimming: 6 bases; J trimming: 8 bases; junction bases outside the gene matches: 11. The CDR3 extends over 14 amino acids. The CDR3 reads CASRVLDRGGGYTF. The CDR3, as DNA: TGTGCCAGCAGGGTGCTAGACAGGGGAGGCGGCTACACCTTC.

The genes are TRBV5-1 and TRBJ1-5; D is unresolved. Germline V gene sequence: CDR1 SGHRS, CDR2 YFSETQ. The length of the CDR3 is 15 residues. The V end lost 2 bases, the J end lost 5 bases, and 14 bases lay between the germline ends. The CDR3 sequence is CASSLLGGNDQPQHF. CDR3 nucleotides: TGCGCCAGCAGCTTATTGGGAGGGAACGATCAGCCCCAGCATTTT.

The rearrangement uses TRBV18 and TRBJ2-7; D is unclear. Germline lookup yields CDR1 KGHSH and CDR2 LQKENI. This CDR3 contains 11 residues. V was shortened by 3 bases and J by 5 bases, with 5 bases between the two germline ends. The CDR3 nucleotides read TGTGCCAGCTCACCTGGGGACGAGCAGTACTTC. This sequence encodes CASSPGDEQYF.

This clone appeared a single time. The V and J genes are TRBV9 and TRBJ2-5, with 9 bases fitting TRBD2. The CDR3 runs 14 residues. After removal of 4 bases from V and 4 bases from J, the junction contained 5 bases not matched to a gene. The germline V gene has CDR1 SGDLS and CDR2 YYNGEE. CDR3 sequence (DNA): TGTGCCAGCAGCCCGCGGACTAGCGTAGAGACCCAGTACTTC. Translated: CASSPRTSVETQYF.